This note documents a single T cell receptor (beta chain) sequence. Its antigen is still unknown. The data are from a study of cytomegalovirus exposure and HLA in healthy donors. 13 Jbeta primers and 60 Vbeta primers were used for the PCR. Using immunoSEQ multiplex PCR, the repertoire was profiled, and TCRdb retains in-frame clones only, with some absent. This table has 150,000 to 200,000 clones, approximately 80% appearing once. Study outcomes and limitations: Within a later analysis, the majority of CMV-associated TCR beta chains appeared HLA-restricted.

The receptor was isolated from a woman between 45 and 65 years old in good health and CMV-seronegative. The sequenced material came from PBMCs.

The DNA for the CDR3 is TGTGCCAGCAGCTTCGGACAGGCCGGTCCCTACGAGCAGTACTTC. Its translation is CASSFGQAGPYEQYF. The chain employs TRBV7-6 and TRBJ2-7, with 7 bases that match TRBD1. Looked up from germline, CDR1 is SGHVS and CDR2 is FNYEAQ. Trimming removed 3 bases from V and 2 bases from J; junction bases left unmatched: 7. The CDR3 consists of 15 residues. Variable domain in full (rest from reference TRBV7-6 and TRBJ2-7): GAGVSQSPRYKVTKRGQDVALRCDPISGHVSLYWYRQALGQGPEFLTYFNYEAQQDKSGLPNDRFSAERPEGSISTLTIQRTEQRDSAMYRCASSFGQAGPYEQYFGPGTRLTVT.